This TCR beta chain was recorded in a study of shared clonotypes between healthy human individuals. This clone has only one observation. Its antigen is unknown. Study results and limitations: Across subsets, estimated richness was generally greater for naive than for memory populations.

Replicate PCRs run on sorted subsets employed 200 ng DNA, 30,000 to 35,000 T cell genomes. Some clones are missing from TCRdb's copy, which holds only in-frame ones; the method was immunoSEQ multiplex PCR. The profile shows about 1 million clones, around 75% of them singletons. V was pared by 1 base and J by 4 bases, with 10 bases between. This CDR3 is 14 amino acids long. Germline V gene data show CDR1 as SGHRS and CDR2 as YFSETQ. What was sequenced was memory CD4+ T cells sorted from blood. Subset reported: CD45RA-negative fraction. This TCR came from a man between 18 and 35 years old in good health. This chain links TRBV5-1 with TRBJ2-3; TRBD2 is a possible D gene (5 bases). The CDR3 DNA follows: TGCGCCAGCAGCTTGCTTGAGGGTGCAGATACGCAGTATTTT. Translating it yields CASSLLEGADTQYF. The variable domain in full, completed from reference TRBV5-1 and TRBJ2-3, reads KAGVTQTPRYLIKTRGQQVTLSCSPISGHRSVSWYQQTPGQGLQFLFEYFSETQRNKGNFPGRFSGRQFSNSRSEMNVSTLELGDSALYLCASSLLEGADTQYFGPGTRLTVL.